The clone carrying this T cell receptor beta chain was detected a few times. Antigen specificity is unknown. The sample belongs to a study of blood T cells in healthy people across ages. Study-wide points: Because sorting was not performed, PBMCs prevented conclusive naive versus antigen-experienced comparison.

A sample-barcoded 5' primer and a J-beta primer mix were used in a second PCR of roughly 7 to 11 cycles. TCRdb re-called the 5' RACE reads with MiXCR, one entry per CDR3 protein. The data show around 850,000 distinct CDR3 sequences, 36% seen once. V was clipped by 0 bases and J by 12 bases, with 6 bases between them. The CDR3 consists of 12 residues. The rearrangement uses TRBV12-3 or TRBV12-4 and TRBJ1-6, with D tentatively TRBD1 (5 bases). The TCR was taken from a young man in good health. Sequencing used blood. The DNA of the CDR3 is TGTGCCAGCAGTTTAGCACAGGAACCCCTCCACTTT. It codes for CASSLAQEPLHF.